This TCR beta chain was sequenced during a study of blood T cell repertoires in COVID-19. Study-level information: The cDNA or gDNA used as material had been derived from T cells, B-cell-depleted T cells, or PBMCs.

Seattle patients were enrolled while actively infected and followed longitudinally. In this sample, this clone turned up a few times. Profiled with immunoSEQ multiplex PCR; TCRdb holds only in-frame clones, not every one. Found here are about 170,000 clones, under 95% of them singletons; the top ten hold around 5%. The CDR3 runs to 15 residues. V was pared by 6 bases and J by 0 bases, with 5 bases of the junction left unmatched. Looked up from germline, CDR1 is SNHLY and CDR2 is FYNNEI. The TCR was taken from a young man with COVID-19, enrolled during active disease. V is TRBV2 and J is TRBJ1-5; the match to TRBD1 covers 7 bases. The sequenced material came from peripheral blood. The CDR3 spells CASSLNRGSNQPQHF. The CDR3, as DNA: TGTGCCAGCAGCCTTAACAGGGGTAGCAATCAGCCCCAGCATTTT.